This T cell receptor (beta chain) was sequenced during a study of T cells after yellow fever vaccination (dated by TCRdb to between 2018 and 2021). For the study in its entirety: Libraries from fractions with low cell numbers were prepared with the SMART-Seq v4 Ultra Low Input RNA kit. Blood was collected at multiple timepoints before and after primary and secondary immunization, and bulk PBMC replicates and cell subsets were isolated. Two healthy male donors made up the cohort, one aged 18 to 29 years and the other aged 30 to 40 years. To follow T-cell clones before and after both primary and booster YFV17D yellow fever vaccination, bulk TCR alpha and beta repertoires underwent longitudinal sequencing.

Synthesis of TCR cDNA relied on 5'RACE template switching, a step that introduced a universal primer site along with unique molecular identifiers. cDNA synthesis was primed from both the TCR alpha and TCR beta constant segments. Library amplification used two PCR steps, and the second PCR step added sample barcodes and sequencing adapters. Libraries were sequenced on Illumina HiSeq 2500 (2x100 bp) or NovaSeq (2x150 bp). On the authors' methods: MIGEC was used to demultiplex reads and collapse the reads into UMI consensus sequences, and MiXCR was used for V(D)J alignment. Using edgeR on replicate PBMC samples, clonotypes were called vaccine-responding if FDR was below 0.01 and the log2 fold change was above 5 up to day 15. Each bulk clonotype was labeled CD4 or CD8 based on which sequenced repertoire, CD4 or CD8, contained the clonotype at higher abundance. Through fastp at Q25 and MiXCR, TCRdb rebuilt clones from the public reads, retaining in-frame beta chains. Records with the same CDR3 protein are collapsed into one entry carrying the most frequent genes and DNA. These V and J calls rely on TCRdb rather than the paper's analysis. This sample is represented by some 390,000 distinct CDR3 sequences; 6.2% of them were singletons. The ten largest clones capture 15% of the sample.

The treatment or condition tag for this specimen amounts to: live attenuated yellow fever vaccine strain. At every blood-draw timepoint, two biological replicates of bulk PBMCs were collected. PBMCs were isolated from peripheral blood using a standard Ficoll-Paque protocol. RNA was extracted with TriZol from bulk PBMCs, CD4 and CD8 fractions, and dextramer-positive and dextramer-negative fractions. Study-wide findings and limitations: Computational filtering was required because FACS-sorted repertoires could contain abundant contaminating clonotypes from the bulk population. Compared with the primary T-cell response, the secondary T-cell response was faster but weaker, reaching its peak on day 5 rather than on day 15. A small fraction of clonotypes showed up in both the CD4 and CD8 compartments, probably as a result of convergent recombination. Most clones expanded after primary vaccination were re-detected after the booster (almost 97% of CD4 and around 88% of CD8), suggesting broad memory maintenance. The study included only a couple of donors, which limits how far the findings can be generalized.

Ten or more counts support this clonotype. It has no known antigen specificity. Base qualities are not recorded, but no much larger clone differs from it by a single base. Measured from the cysteine to the phenylalanine, the CDR3 is 15 residues long. Only the CDR3 portion is preserved as DNA: 45 bases, with reading frame beginning at the first base. V sheds 1 base and J sheds 0 bases, leaving 7 bases between their ends. CDR1 and CDR2 (MNHEY, SVGAGI) derive from the germline V gene. The receptor chain draws on TRBV6-5 and TRBJ2-4; a tentative D call is TRBD2 (6 bases match). The source material was PBMCs, sampled 5 days after the yellow fever booster vaccination. The origin of this receptor is a man aged 30-40 years who received the YFV17D yellow fever vaccine. The nucleotide sequence is given as TGTGCCAGCAGTTACTACGGGGGAGCCAAAAACATTCAGTACTTC. The encoded protein is CASSYYGGAKNIQYF.